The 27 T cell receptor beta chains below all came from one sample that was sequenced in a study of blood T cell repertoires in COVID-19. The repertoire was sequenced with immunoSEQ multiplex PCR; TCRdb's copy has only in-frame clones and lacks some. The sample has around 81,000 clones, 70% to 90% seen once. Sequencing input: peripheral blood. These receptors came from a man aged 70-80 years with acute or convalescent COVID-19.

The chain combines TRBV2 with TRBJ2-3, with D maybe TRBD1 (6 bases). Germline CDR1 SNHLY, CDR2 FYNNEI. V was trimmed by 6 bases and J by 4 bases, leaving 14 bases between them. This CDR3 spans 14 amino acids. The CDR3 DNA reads TGTGCCAGCAGCTACGTACAGGGCGCAGATACGCAGTATTTT. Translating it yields CASSYVQGADTQYF.

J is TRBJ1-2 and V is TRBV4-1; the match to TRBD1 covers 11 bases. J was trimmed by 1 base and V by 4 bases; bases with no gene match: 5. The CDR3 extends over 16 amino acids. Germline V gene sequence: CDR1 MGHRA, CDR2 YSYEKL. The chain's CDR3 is CASSPTGQGDNYGYTF. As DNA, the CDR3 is TGCGCCAGCAGCCCCACGGGACAGGGGGATAACTATGGCTACACCTTC.

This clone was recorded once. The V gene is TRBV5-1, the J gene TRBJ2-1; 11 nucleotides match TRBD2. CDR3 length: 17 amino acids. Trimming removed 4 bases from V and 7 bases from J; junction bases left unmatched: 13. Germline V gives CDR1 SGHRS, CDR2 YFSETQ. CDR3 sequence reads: CASSLSSGGASVNEQFF. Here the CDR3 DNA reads TGCGCCAGCAGCCTAAGTAGCGGGGGGGCCTCTGTGAATGAGCAGTTCTTC.

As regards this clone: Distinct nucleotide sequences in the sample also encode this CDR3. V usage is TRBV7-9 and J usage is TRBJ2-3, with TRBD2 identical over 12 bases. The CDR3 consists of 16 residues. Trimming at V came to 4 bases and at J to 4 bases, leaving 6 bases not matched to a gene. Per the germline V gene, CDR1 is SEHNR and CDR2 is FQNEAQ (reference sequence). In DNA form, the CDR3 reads TGTGCCAGCAGCTCACCGGGACTAGCGGGCGCAGATACGCAGTATTTT. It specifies CASSSPGLAGADTQYF.

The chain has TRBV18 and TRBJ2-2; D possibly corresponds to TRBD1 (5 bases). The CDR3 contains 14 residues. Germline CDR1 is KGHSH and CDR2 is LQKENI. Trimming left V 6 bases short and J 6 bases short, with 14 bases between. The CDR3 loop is CASSIQGFAGELFF. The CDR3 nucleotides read TGTGCCAGCTCCATCCAGGGTTTCGCCGGGGAGCTGTTTTTT.

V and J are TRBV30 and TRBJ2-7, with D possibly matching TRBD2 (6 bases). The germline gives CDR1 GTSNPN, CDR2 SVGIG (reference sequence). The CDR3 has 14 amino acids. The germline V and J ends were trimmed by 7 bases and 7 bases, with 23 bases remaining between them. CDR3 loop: CALGESRGRGEQYF. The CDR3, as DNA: TGTGCCTTGGGGGAGTCTAGGGGACGGGGGGAGCAGTACTTC.

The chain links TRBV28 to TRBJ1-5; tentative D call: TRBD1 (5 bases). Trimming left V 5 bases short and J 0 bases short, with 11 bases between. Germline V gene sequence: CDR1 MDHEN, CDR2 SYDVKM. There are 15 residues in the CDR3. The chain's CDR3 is CASSGGGASNQPQHF. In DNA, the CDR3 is TGTGCCAGCAGTGGGGGAGGAGCTAGCAATCAGCCCCAGCATTTT.

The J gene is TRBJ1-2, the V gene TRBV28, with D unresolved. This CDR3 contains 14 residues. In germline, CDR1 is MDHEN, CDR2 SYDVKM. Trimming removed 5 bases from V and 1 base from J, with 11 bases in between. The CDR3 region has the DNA TGTGCCAGCAGTAGCCCTTCTCGTAACTATGGCTACACCTTC. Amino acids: CASSSPSRNYGYTF.

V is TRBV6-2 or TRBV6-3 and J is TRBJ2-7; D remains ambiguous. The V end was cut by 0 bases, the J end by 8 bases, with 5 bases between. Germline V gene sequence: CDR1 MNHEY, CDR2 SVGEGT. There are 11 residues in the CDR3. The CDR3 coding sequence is TGTGCCAGCAGTTACTCGTCCAAGCAGTACTTC. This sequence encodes CASSYSSKQYF.

In DNA, the CDR3 is TGTGCCAGCAGTTTAGCGAACAGGGGGGATCAGTTCTTC. This sequence encodes CASSLANRGDQFF. The genes are TRBV12-3 or TRBV12-4 and TRBJ2-1, with 8 bases aligning to TRBD1. V was pared by 0 bases and J by 13 bases, with 5 bases of the junction left unmatched. CDR3 length: 13 amino acids.

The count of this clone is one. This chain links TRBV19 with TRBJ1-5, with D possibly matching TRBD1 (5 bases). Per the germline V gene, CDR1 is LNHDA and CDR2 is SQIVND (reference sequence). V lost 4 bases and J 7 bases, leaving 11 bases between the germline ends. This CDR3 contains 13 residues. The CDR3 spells CASSKNKGQPQHF. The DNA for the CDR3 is TGTGCCAGTAGTAAAAACAAGGGGCAGCCCCAGCATTTT.

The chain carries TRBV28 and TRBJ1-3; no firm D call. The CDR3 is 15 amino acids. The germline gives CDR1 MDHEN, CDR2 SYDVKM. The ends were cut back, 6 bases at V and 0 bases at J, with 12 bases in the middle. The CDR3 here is CASSLHTLSGNTIYF. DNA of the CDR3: TGTGCCAGCAGCCTCCACACGCTCTCTGGAAACACCATATATTTT.

CDR3 DNA sequence: TGTGCCAGCTCACCGGGACAGGGGGCAATTGGTGAAGCTTTCTTT. Residues: CASSPGQGAIGEAFF. The V and J genes are TRBV18 and TRBJ1-1; 12 bases line up with TRBD1. V was clipped by 3 bases and J by 7 bases; unmatched bases: 6. Looked up from germline, CDR1 is KGHSH and CDR2 is LQKENI. CDR3 length equals 15 residues.

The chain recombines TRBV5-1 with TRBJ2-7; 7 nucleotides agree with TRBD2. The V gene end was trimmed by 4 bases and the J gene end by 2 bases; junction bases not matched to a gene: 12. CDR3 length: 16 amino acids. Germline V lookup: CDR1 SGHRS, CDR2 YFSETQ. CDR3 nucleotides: TGCGCCAGCAGCCCCAGAACTAGCGCAGGAGCCTACGAGCAGTACTTC. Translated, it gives CASSPRTSAGAYEQYF.

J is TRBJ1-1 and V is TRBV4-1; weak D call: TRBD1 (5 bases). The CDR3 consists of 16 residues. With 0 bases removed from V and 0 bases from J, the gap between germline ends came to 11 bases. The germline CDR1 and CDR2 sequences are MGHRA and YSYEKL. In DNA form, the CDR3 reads TGCGCCAGCAGCCAAGATAGGGACTGGATGAACACTGAAGCTTTCTTT. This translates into CASSQDRDWMNTEAFF.

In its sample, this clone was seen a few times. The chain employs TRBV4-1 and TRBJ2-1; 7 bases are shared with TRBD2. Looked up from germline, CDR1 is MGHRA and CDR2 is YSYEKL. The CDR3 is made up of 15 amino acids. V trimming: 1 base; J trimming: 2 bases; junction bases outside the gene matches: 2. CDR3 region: CASSQGAGPYNEQFF. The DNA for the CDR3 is TGCGCCAGCAGCCAAGGAGCGGGGCCCTACAATGAGCAGTTCTTC.

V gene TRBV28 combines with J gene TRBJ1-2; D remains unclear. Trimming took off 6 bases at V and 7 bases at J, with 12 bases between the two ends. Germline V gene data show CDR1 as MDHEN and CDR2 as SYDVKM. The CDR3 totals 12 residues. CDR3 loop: CASRPGRAGYTF. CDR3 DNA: TGTGCCAGCAGACCTGGGAGGGCTGGCTACACCTTC.

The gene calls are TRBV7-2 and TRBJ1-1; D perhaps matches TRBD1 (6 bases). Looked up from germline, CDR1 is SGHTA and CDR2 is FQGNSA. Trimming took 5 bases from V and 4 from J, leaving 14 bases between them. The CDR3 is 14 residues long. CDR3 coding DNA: TGTGCCAGCAGCCCTAGGGGGTTCGCCACTGAAGCTTTCTTT. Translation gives CASSPRGFATEAFF.

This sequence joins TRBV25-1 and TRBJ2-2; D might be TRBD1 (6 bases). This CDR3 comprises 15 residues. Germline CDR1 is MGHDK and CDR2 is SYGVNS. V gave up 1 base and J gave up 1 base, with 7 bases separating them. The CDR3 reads CASSESQGNTGELFF. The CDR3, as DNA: TGTGCCAGCAGTGAATCACAGGGGAACACCGGGGAGCTGTTTTTT.

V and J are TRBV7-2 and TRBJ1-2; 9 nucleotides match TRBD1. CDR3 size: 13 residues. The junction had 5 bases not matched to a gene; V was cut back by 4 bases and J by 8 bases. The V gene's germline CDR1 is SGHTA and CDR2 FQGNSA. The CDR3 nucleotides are TGTGCCAGCAGCTCGGGGACAGGGAGGGGCTACACCTTC. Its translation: CASSSGTGRGYTF.

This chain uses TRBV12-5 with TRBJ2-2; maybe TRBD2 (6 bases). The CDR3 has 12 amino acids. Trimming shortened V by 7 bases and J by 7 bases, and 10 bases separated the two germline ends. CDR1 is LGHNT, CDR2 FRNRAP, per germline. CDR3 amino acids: CASVPGVGELFF. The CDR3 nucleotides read TGTGCTAGTGTCCCGGGGGTCGGGGAGCTGTTTTTT. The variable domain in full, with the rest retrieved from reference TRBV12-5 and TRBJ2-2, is DARVTQTPRHKVTEMGQEVTMRCQPILGHNTVFWYRQTMMQGLELLAYFRNRAPLDDSGMPKDRFSAEMPDATLATLKIQPSEPRDSAVYFCASVPGVGELFFGEGSRLTVL.

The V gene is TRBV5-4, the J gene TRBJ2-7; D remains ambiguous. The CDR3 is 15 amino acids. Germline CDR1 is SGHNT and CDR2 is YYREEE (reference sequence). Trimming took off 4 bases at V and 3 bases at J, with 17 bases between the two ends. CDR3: CASSPGLIKNYEQYF. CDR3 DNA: TGTGCCAGCAGCCCGGGTTTGATAAAGAACTACGAGCAGTACTTC.

The CDR3 bases are TGTGCCACCAGCAGAGACCGACTAGGTAGATACAATGAGCAGTTCTTC. Amino acid sequence: CATSRDRLGRYNEQFF. The rearrangement uses TRBV15 and TRBJ2-1; a possible D gene is TRBD2 (6 bases). The germline CDR1 and CDR2 sequences are LNHNV and YYDKDF (reference sequence). The CDR3 has 16 residues. V was clipped by 0 bases and J by 4 bases, with 13 bases between them.

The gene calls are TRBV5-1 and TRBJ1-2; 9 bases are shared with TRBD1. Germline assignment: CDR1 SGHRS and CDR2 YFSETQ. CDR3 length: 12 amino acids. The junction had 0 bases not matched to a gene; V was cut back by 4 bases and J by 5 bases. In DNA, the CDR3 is TGCGCCAGCAGCGACAGGGGGTATGGCTACACCTTC. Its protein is CASSDRGYGYTF.

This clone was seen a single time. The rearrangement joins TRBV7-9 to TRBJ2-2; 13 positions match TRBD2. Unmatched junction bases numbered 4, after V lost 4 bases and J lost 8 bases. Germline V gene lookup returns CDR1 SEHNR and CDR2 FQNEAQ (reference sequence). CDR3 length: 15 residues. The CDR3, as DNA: TGTGCCAGCAGCTCCCGGACTAGCGGGGGTGGGGAGCTGTTTTTT. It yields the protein CASSSRTSGGGELFF.

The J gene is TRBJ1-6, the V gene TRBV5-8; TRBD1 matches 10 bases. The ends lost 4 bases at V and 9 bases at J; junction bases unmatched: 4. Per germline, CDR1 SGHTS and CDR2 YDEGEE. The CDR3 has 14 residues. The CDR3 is CASSPGTGVSPLHF. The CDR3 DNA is TGTGCCAGCAGCCCCGGGACAGGGGTTTCACCCCTCCACTTT. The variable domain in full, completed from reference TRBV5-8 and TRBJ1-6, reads EAGVTQSPTHLIKTRGQQATLRCSPISGHTSVYWYQQALGLGLQFLLWYDEGEERNRGNFPPRFSGRQFPNYSSELNVNALELEDSALYLCASSPGTGVSPLHFGNGTRLTVT.

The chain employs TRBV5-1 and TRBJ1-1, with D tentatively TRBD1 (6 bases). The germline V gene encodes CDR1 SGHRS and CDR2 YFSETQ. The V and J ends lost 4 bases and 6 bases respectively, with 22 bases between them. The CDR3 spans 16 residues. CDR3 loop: CASSPLWGGAGSEAFF. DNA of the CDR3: TGCGCCAGCAGCCCCTTGTGGGGGGGCGCGGGGTCTGAAGCTTTCTTT.